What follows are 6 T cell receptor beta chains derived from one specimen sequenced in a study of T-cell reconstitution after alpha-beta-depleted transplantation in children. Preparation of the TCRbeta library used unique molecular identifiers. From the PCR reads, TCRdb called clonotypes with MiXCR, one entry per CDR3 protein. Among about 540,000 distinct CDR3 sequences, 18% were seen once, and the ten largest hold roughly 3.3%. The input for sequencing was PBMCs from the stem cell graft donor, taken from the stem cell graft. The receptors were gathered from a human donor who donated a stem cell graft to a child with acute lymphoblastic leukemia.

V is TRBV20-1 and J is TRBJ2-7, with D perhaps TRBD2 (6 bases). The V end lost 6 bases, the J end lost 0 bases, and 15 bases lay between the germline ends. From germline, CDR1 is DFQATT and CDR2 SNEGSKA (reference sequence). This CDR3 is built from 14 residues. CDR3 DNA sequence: TGCAGTGCCCTCGGGGGTTTCAGCTCCTACGAGCAGTACTTC. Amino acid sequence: CSALGGFSSYEQYF.

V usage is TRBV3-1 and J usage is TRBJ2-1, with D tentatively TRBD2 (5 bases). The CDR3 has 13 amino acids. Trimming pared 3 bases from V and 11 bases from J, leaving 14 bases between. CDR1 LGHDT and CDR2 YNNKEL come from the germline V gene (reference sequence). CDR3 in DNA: TGTGCCAGCAGCCACGGCGGACTCCCGAAGCAGTTCTTC. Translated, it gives CASSHGGLPKQFF.

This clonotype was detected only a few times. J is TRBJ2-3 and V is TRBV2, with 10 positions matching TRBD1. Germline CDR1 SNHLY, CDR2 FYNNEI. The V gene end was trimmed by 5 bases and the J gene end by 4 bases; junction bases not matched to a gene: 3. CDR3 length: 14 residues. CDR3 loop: CASSRDRGADTQYF. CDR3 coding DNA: TGTGCCAGCAGTCGGGACAGGGGCGCAGATACGCAGTATTTT. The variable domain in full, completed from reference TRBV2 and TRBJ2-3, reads EPEVTQTPSHQVTQMGQEVILRCVPISNHLYFYWYRQILGQKVEFLVSFYNNEISEKSEIFDDQFSVERPDGSNFTLKIRSTKLEDSAMYFCASSRDRGADTQYFGPGTRLTVL.

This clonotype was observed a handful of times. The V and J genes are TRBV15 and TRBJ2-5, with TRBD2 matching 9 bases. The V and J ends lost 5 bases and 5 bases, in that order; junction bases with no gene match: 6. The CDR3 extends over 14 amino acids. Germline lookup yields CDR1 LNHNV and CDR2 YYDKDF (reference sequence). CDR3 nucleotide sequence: TGTGCCACCAGCTCTAGCGGGAACGGTGAGACCCAGTACTTC. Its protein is CATSSSGNGETQYF. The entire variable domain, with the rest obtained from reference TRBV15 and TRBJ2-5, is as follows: DAMVIQNPRYQVTQFGKPVTLSCSQTLNHNVMYWYQQKSSQAPKLLFHYYDKDFNNEADTPDNFQSRRPNTSFCFLDIRSPGLGDTAMYLCATSSSGNGETQYFGPGTRLLVL.

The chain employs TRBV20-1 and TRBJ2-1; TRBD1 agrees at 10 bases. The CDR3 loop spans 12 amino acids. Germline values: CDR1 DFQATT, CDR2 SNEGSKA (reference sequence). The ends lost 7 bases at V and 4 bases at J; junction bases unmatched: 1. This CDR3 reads CSGDRGYNEQFF. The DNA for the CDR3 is TGCAGTGGGGACAGGGGATACAATGAGCAGTTCTTC.

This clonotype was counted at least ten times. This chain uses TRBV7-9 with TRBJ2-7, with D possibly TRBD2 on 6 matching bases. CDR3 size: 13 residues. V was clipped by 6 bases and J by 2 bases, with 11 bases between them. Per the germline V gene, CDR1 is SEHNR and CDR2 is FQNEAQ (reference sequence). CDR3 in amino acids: CASSSGGTYEQYF. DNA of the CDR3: TGTGCCAGCAGTAGCGGCGGAACCTACGAGCAGTACTTC.